The 32 T cell receptor beta chains listed next were all sequenced from one sample in a study of cytomegalovirus exposure and HLA in healthy donors. 60 Vbeta and 13 Jbeta primers were used in PCR. Profiled with immunoSEQ multiplex PCR; TCRdb holds only in-frame clones, not every one. This repertoire includes 80,000 or so clones. Sample: PBMCs. Receptors originate from a woman aged 25 to 39 in good health and CMV-seronegative.

J is TRBJ2-7 and V is TRBV2; TRBD1 aligns across 8 bases. This CDR3 is 13 amino acids long. The ends lost 8 bases at V and 6 bases at J; junction bases unmatched: 9. Looked up from germline, CDR1 is SNHLY and CDR2 is FYNNEI. The CDR3 nucleotides read TGTGCCAGCCGACAGGGGCCCCAATCCGAGCAGTACTTC. Its protein product is CASRQGPQSEQYF.

The J gene is TRBJ1-3, the V gene TRBV29-1; no definite D call. This CDR3 region has 14 residues. Germline CDR1 SQVTM, CDR2 ANQGSEA. V was shortened by 6 bases and J by 4 bases, with 16 bases between the two germline ends. In DNA form, the CDR3 reads TGCAGCGTCATTCTGAGGGCTGGGGGAAACACCATATATTTT. It translates to CSVILRAGGNTIYF.

About this clone itself: Distinct nucleotide sequences in the sample also encode this CDR3. The chain combines TRBV7-2 with TRBJ1-2, with D possibly being TRBD1 (6 bases). Germline CDR1 SGHTA, CDR2 FQGNSA. V was pared by 5 bases and J by 4 bases, with 11 bases between. The CDR3 extends over 13 amino acids. CDR3 nucleotide sequence: TGTGCCAGCAGCCCGGACAGAATCTATGGCTACACCTTC. Translation gives CASSPDRIYGYTF.

The gene calls are TRBV6-5 and TRBJ1-2; 7 bases map to TRBD1. The CDR3 length is 14 residues. With V trimmed by 0 bases and J by 6 bases, 4 bases remained unmatched. CDR1 and CDR2 from the germline V gene are MNHEY and SVGAGI. Here the CDR3 reads CASSYSRGRHGYTF. CDR3 DNA: TGTGCCAGCAGTTACTCGAGGGGGCGGCATGGCTACACCTTC.

The chain joins TRBV19 to TRBJ1-1, with D possibly TRBD1 on 6 matching bases. V lost 6 bases and J 0 bases, leaving 8 bases between the germline ends. The CDR3 length is 13 residues. The germline gives CDR1 LNHDA, CDR2 SQIVND (reference sequence). Here the CDR3 DNA reads TGTGCCAGTAGGGACAGAATGAACACTGAAGCTTTCTTT. Translated, it gives CASRDRMNTEAFF.

The V and J genes are TRBV30 and TRBJ2-5, with a possible D match to TRBD1 (5 bases). This CDR3 comprises 15 residues. Germline CDR1 reads GTSNPN; CDR2 reads SVGIG (reference sequence). Trimming left V 1 base short and J 5 bases short, with 17 bases between. The CDR3 DNA sequence: TGTGCCTGGAGTGCGGTAGGGGTTTCCGCGGAGACCCAGTACTTC. Residues: CAWSAVGVSAETQYF.

V is TRBV6-6 and J is TRBJ1-1; TRBD1 might be the D (5 bases). The germline gives CDR1 MNHNY, CDR2 SVGAGI (reference sequence). V dropped 2 bases and J dropped 5 bases, with 12 bases sitting between them. The CDR3 length is 14 residues. CDR3 loop: CASSYRDGGTEAFF. CDR3 DNA: TGTGCCAGCAGTTACAGGGACGGGGGGACTGAAGCTTTCTTT.

In the case of this clone: Its ends do not fully match the called genes, so a read error is possible. This chain uses TRBV15 with TRBJ2-5; 13 bases align to TRBD2. The germline CDR1 and CDR2 sequences are LNHNV and YYDKDF (reference sequence). The CDR3 is 16 residues long. CDR3 sequence reads: CATSSRLAGGQENQYF. CDR3 nucleotides: TGTGCCACCAGCTCACGACTAGCGGGGGGACAAGAGAACCAGTACTTC.

The rearrangement uses TRBV15 and TRBJ2-5; TRBD2 matches at 9 bases. The CDR3 spans 16 residues. The V gene's germline CDR1 is LNHNV and CDR2 YYDKDF (reference sequence). V shed 1 base, J shed 2 bases, and the junction held 5 bases outside the gene matches. Here the CDR3 reads CATSRGLADIQETQYF. The CDR3 DNA reads TGTGCCACCAGCAGAGGACTAGCGGATATACAAGAGACCCAGTACTTC.

The V and J genes are TRBV19 and TRBJ1-1; D is possibly TRBD1 (5 bases). The CDR3 is made up of 15 amino acids. Trimming took 1 base from V and 4 from J, leaving 13 bases between them. Germline CDR1 LNHDA, CDR2 SQIVND (reference sequence). CDR3 sequence (DNA): TGTGCCAGTAGTATAGGGCAGGGAAGAGGCACTGAAGCTTTCTTT. Protein sequence: CASSIGQGRGTEAFF.

The rearrangement links TRBV18 to TRBJ1-5; the match to TRBD1 covers 7 bases. V lost 3 bases to trimming and J lost 3 bases; unmatched junction nucleotides: 11. The CDR3 loop spans 17 amino acids. Germline CDR1 and CDR2: KGHSH and LQKENI. The CDR3 loop reads CASSPLPPGQFNQPQHF. The CDR3 DNA follows: TGTGCCAGCTCACCTTTACCGCCGGGACAGTTCAATCAGCCCCAGCATTTT.

The chain joins TRBV5-4 to TRBJ2-5; TRBD2 agrees at 11 bases. This CDR3 has 15 residues. J was trimmed by 5 bases and V by 4 bases; bases with no gene match: 7. Germline lookup yields CDR1 SGHNT and CDR2 YYREEE (reference sequence). CDR3 protein: CASSPVAGGPETQYF. The CDR3 DNA reads as TGTGCCAGCAGCCCCGTAGCGGGGGGGCCGGAGACCCAGTACTTC.

V is TRBV6-1 and J is TRBJ1-1; TRBD1 matches at 7 bases. After removal of 6 bases from V and 0 bases from J, the junction contained 4 bases not matched to a gene. Germline V gene lookup returns CDR1 MNHNS and CDR2 SASEGT. The CDR3 totals 14 residues. CDR3 sequence reads: CASRPGQMNTEAFF. In DNA form, the CDR3 reads TGTGCCAGCAGACCGGGACAGATGAACACTGAAGCTTTCTTT.

The chain uses TRBV5-6 and TRBJ1-4; D unclear. CDR1 and CDR2 (germline): SGHDT, YYEEEE. The CDR3 extends over 13 amino acids. V was trimmed by 3 bases and J by 5 bases, leaving 8 bases between them. For the CDR3, the DNA is TGTGCCAGCAGCTCGAGGTCGAATGAAAAACTGTTTTTT. It translates to CASSSRSNEKLFF.

The rearrangement uses TRBV10-3 and TRBJ2-3; TRBD1 matches 8 bases. The CDR3 is 13 amino acids. The V gene's germline CDR1 is ENHRY and CDR2 SYGVKD. The V and J ends lost 9 bases and 3 bases, in that order; junction bases with no gene match: 5. CDR3 nucleotides: TGTGCCATAGGGACAGGCGGGACAGATACGCAGTATTTT. Translated: CAIGTGGTDTQYF.

The gene calls are TRBV7-2 and TRBJ2-7, with D possibly being TRBD1 (6 bases). Germline V gene sequence: CDR1 SGHTA, CDR2 FQGNSA. The CDR3 length is 13 residues. The ends were cut back, 5 bases at V and 3 bases at J, with 11 bases in the middle. This chain's CDR3 is CASSNRADYEQYF. The CDR3 DNA sequence: TGTGCCAGCAGCAACAGGGCTGACTACGAGCAGTACTTC.

The rearrangement joins TRBV19 to TRBJ1-4; D possibly corresponds to TRBD1 (6 bases). The CDR3 has 16 amino acids. Trimming cost V 0 bases and J 7 bases, with 15 bases left between them. Per germline, CDR1 LNHDA and CDR2 SQIVND (reference sequence). The CDR3 region is CASSIDRGALGEKLFF. The CDR3 nucleotides are TGTGCCAGTAGTATAGACCGGGGGGCGCTGGGTGAAAAACTGTTTTTT. Full variable domain (outside the CDR3, taken from reference TRBV19 and TRBJ1-4): DGGITQSPKYLFRKEGQNVTLSCEQNLNHDAMYWYRQDPGQGLRLIYYSQIVNDFQKGDIAEGYSVSREKKESFPLTVTSAQKNPTAFYLCASSIDRGALGEKLFFGSGTQLSVL.

The chain employs TRBV6-5 and TRBJ1-2, with TRBD1 as a possible D gene (6 bases). Trimming shortened V by 6 bases and J by 7 bases, and 15 bases separated the two germline ends. CDR1 is MNHEY and CDR2 is SVGAGI in the germline V gene. This CDR3 is 13 amino acids long. The CDR3 loop is CASRQGALSGYTF. Here the CDR3 DNA reads TGTGCCAGCAGACAGGGCGCTCTCAGTGGCTACACCTTC.

This chain joins TRBV2 and TRBJ2-3; tentative D call: TRBD1 (6 bases). V dropped 6 bases and J dropped 4 bases, with 11 bases sitting between them. Germline-derived CDR1 and CDR2 are SNHLY and FYNNEI. The CDR3 is made up of 13 amino acids. Here the CDR3 reads CASSFRGADTQYF. The CDR3 DNA reads as TGTGCCAGCAGCTTCAGGGGCGCAGATACGCAGTATTTT. Full variable domain (outside the CDR3, taken from reference TRBV2 and TRBJ2-3): EPEVTQTPSHQVTQMGQEVILRCVPISNHLYFYWYRQILGQKVEFLVSFYNNEISEKSEIFDDQFSVERPDGSNFTLKIRSTKLEDSAMYFCASSFRGADTQYFGPGTRLTVL.

This chain uses TRBV10-3 with TRBJ1-1, with TRBD1 matching over 8 bases. The germline V gene encodes CDR1 ENHRY and CDR2 SYGVKD. The CDR3 has 15 residues. V dropped 4 bases and J dropped 1; count of bases not matched to a gene: 5. The CDR3 DNA reads TGTGCCATCAGTGTACAGGGGGTGGGGAACACTGAAGCTTTCTTT. Its protein product is CAISVQGVGNTEAFF.

The chain combines TRBV4-2 with TRBJ1-3, with D unresolved. V dropped 0 bases and J dropped 0 bases, with 9 bases sitting between them. Germline-derived CDR1 and CDR2 are LGHNA and YNFKEQ. This CDR3 comprises 16 residues. The CDR3 nucleotides read TGTGCCAGCAGCCAAGAGATAGGGAGCTCTGGAAACACCATATATTTT. It yields the protein CASSQEIGSSGNTIYF.

This chain joins TRBV30 and TRBJ1-1, with 7 nucleotides matching TRBD1. Germline assignment: CDR1 GTSNPN and CDR2 SVGIG (reference sequence). V shed 2 bases, J shed 3 bases, and the junction held 3 bases outside the gene matches. The CDR3 runs to 13 residues. CDR3 in DNA: TGTGCCTGGAGTCCCGACAGGGACACTGAAGCTTTCTTT. Protein product: CAWSPDRDTEAFF.

The chain uses TRBV30 and TRBJ1-1; TRBD1 might be the D (6 bases). V was pared by 2 bases and J by 3 bases, with 10 bases between. The CDR3 is 13 residues long. Germline CDR1 and CDR2: GTSNPN and SVGIG (reference sequence). Written as DNA, the CDR3 is TGTGCCTGGAGTTTCGACAGGTACACTGAAGCTTTCTTT. Translated: CAWSFDRYTEAFF.

The chain carries TRBV29-1 and TRBJ2-5; 9 bases align to TRBD2. The CDR3 spans 14 residues. V gave up 6 bases and J gave up 3 bases; unmatched junction bases: 8. Germline-derived CDR1 and CDR2 are SQVTM and ANQGSEA. CDR3 in DNA: TGCAGCGTGCGTCTGCGACTAGCGGAAGAGACCCAGTACTTC. This sequence encodes CSVRLRLAEETQYF.

This chain joins TRBV15 and TRBJ2-7; 7 nucleotides align to TRBD1. Trimming cost V 4 bases and J 3 bases; bases outside gene matches: 6. This CDR3 comprises 14 residues. Per the germline V gene, CDR1 is LNHNV and CDR2 is YYDKDF (reference sequence). The CDR3 region has the DNA TGTGCCACCAGCACCCCGACAGGGAACTACGAGCAGTACTTC. Its translation: CATSTPTGNYEQYF.

V gene TRBV10-1 combines with J gene TRBJ2-7; D is possibly TRBD2 (5 bases). V was pared by 3 bases and J by 2 bases, with 8 bases between. CDR3 length: 13 amino acids. CDR1 WNHNN and CDR2 SYGVQD come from the germline V gene (reference sequence). The CDR3 is CASSDSSTYEQYF. The CDR3 DNA reads TGCGCCAGCAGTGATTCTAGCACCTACGAGCAGTACTTC.

Worth noting for this clone: Other DNA sequences in this sample translate to the same CDR3. V and J are TRBV5-1 and TRBJ2-7; 7 positions match TRBD2. CDR3 length: 15 amino acids. CDR1 and CDR2 from the germline V gene are SGHRS and YFSETQ. Unmatched junction bases numbered 7, after V lost 4 bases and J lost 0 bases. The CDR3 spells CASSRERGSSYEQYF. The CDR3 DNA reads as TGCGCCAGCAGCCGGGAGCGGGGCAGCTCCTACGAGCAGTACTTC.

The J gene is TRBJ2-6, the V gene TRBV4-2; unclear D gene. The CDR3 sequence is 15 residues long. Germline CDR1 and CDR2: LGHNA and YNFKEQ. V lost 0 bases to trimming and J lost 0 bases, with 3 bases between them. In DNA form, the CDR3 reads TGTGCCAGCAGCCAAGAGAGCTCTGGGGCCAACGTCCTGACTTTC. Translating it yields CASSQESSGANVLTF.

The chain couples TRBV13 to TRBJ2-1; D gene uncertain. The ends were cut back, 0 bases at V and 0 bases at J, with 6 bases in the middle. Germline-derived CDR1 and CDR2 are PRHDT and FYEKMQ (reference sequence). The CDR3 spans 15 residues. In DNA form, the CDR3 reads TGTGCCAGCAGCTTAGGCTTCCCCTCCTACAATGAGCAGTTCTTC. The encoded protein is CASSLGFPSYNEQFF.

The gene calls are TRBV28 and TRBJ2-1, with 8 bases that match TRBD1. J lost 3 bases, V lost 6 bases, and 10 bases had no gene match. Germline V lookup: CDR1 MDHEN, CDR2 SYDVKM. The CDR3 is 16 amino acids. The CDR3 region is CASRTTGTGVYNEQFF. CDR3 sequence (DNA): TGTGCCAGCAGGACCACCGGGACAGGAGTCTACAATGAGCAGTTCTTC.

This chain uses TRBV6-1 with TRBJ1-1; maybe TRBD1 (6 bases). The CDR3 is 15 amino acids. Looked up from germline, CDR1 is MNHNS and CDR2 is SASEGT. Deletions cut 8 bases from V and 6 bases from J, with 22 bases between. The CDR3: CASEVTQGSSSEAFF. The CDR3 nucleotides read TGTGCCAGCGAGGTCACACAGGGAAGTAGTTCTGAAGCTTTCTTT.

The genes are TRBV5-5 and TRBJ1-3; 7 bases align to TRBD1. The CDR3 is made up of 15 amino acids. CDR1 SGHKS and CDR2 YYEKEE come from the germline V gene (reference sequence). V was pared by 2 bases and J by 0 bases, with 2 bases of the junction left unmatched. The chain's CDR3 is CASSFGQASGNTIYF. CDR3 sequence (DNA): TGTGCCAGCAGCTTTGGACAGGCCTCTGGAAACACCATATATTTT.